This is a list of T cell receptor beta chains from one sample in a study of molecular identifiers for immune sequencing clone quantification. A single record per CDR3 protein comes from TCRdb applying MiXCR to the PCR reads. The sample lists 490,000 or so distinct CDR3 sequences, around a fifth seen once, with around 0.86% in the top ten. Source material: naive CD8+ T cells from blood, with Jurkat cell RNA spiked in. These receptors were taken from a human donor in good health. Some libraries in this study had Jurkat cell RNA spiked in. The CDR3 runs from the conserved cysteine through the conserved F or W. The D gene is left open where the match is weak. Size is stated for part of the rows, as once, few or many counts, or as a class when the clone is expanded.

TRBV11-2	NA	TRBJ1-4	NA	CASSQGFANEKLFF	TGTGCCAGCAGCCAAGGGTTCGCTAATGAAAAACTGTTTTTT
TRBV28	many	TRBJ1-1	NA	CASSLPGGSEAFF	TGTGCCAGCAGCTTACCTGGCGGGTCTGAAGCTTTCTTT
TRBV19	few	TRBJ1-2	NA	CASSTGINYGYTF	TGTGCCAGTAGTACAGGAATAAACTATGGCTACACCTTC
TRBV15	many	TRBJ1-5	TRBD1	CATRETGTANQPQHF	TGTGCCACCAGGGAAACCGGGACAGCTAATCAGCCCCAGCATTTT
TRBV29-1	NA	TRBJ2-1	NA	CSVEGYRGRDEQFF	TGCAGCGTTGAAGGGTATAGGGGTCGGGATGAGCAGTTCTTC
TRBV29-1	many	TRBJ2-2	NA	CSASATGELFF	TGCAGCGCCTCTGCGACCGGGGAGCTGTTTTTT
TRBV7-9	few	TRBJ1-1	NA	CASTPSPGGEDTEAFF	TGTGCCAGCACCCCCTCGCCGGGCGGAGAGGACACTGAAGCTTTCTTT
TRBV4-1	NA	TRBJ1-4	TRBD1	CARSQDRDRGLSNEKLFF	TGCGCCAGAAGCCAAGACCGGGACAGGGGGCTAAGTAATGAAAAACTGTTTTTT
TRBV20-1	NA	TRBJ1-1	NA	CSAVPGDLNTEAFF	TGCAGTGCTGTTCCAGGGGACTTGAACACTGAAGCTTTCTTT
TRBV3-1	NA	TRBJ2-1	TRBD1	CASSQENRGYEQFF	TGTGCCAGCAGCCAGGAGAACAGGGGTTATGAGCAGTTCTTC
TRBV6-2/TRBV6-3	NA	TRBJ2-7	TRBD1	CASSYEGPTGLRSYEQCF	TGTGCCAGCAGTTACGAGGGACCGACAGGGCTTAGGTCCTACGAGCAGTGCTTC
TRBV9	NA	TRBJ2-7	NA	CASSVASYGDEQYF	TGTGCCAGCAGCGTAGCATCCTACGGGGACGAGCAGTACTTC
TRBV6-2/TRBV6-3	many	TRBJ1-5	NA	CASSYALRDYQVVQPQHF	TGTGCCAGCAGTTACGCTTTACGGGACTACCAGGTGGTCCAGCCCCAGCATTTT
TRBV10-3	NA	TRBJ1-1	NA	CAISQNTEAFF	TGTGCCATCAGTCAGAACACTGAAGCTTTCTTT
TRBV20-1	few	TRBJ2-5	TRBD2	CSARDQRLAGETQYF	TGCAGTGCTAGAGATCAAAGGCTAGCGGGAGAGACCCAGTACTTC
TRBV15	NA	TRBJ2-7	NA	CATSRDLQGSHYEQYF	TGTGCCACCAGCAGAGATCTCCAGGGTAGCCACTACGAGCAGTACTTC
TRBV27	few	TRBJ1-1	NA	CASSLSPGAHGTEAFF	TGTGCCAGCAGCTTATCACCGGGGGCCCACGGCACTGAAGCTTTCTTT
TRBV7-9	NA	TRBJ2-2	NA	CASSLPPQGSGTGELFF	TGTGCCAGCAGCTTACCCCCGCAGGGGTCGGGCACCGGGGAGCTGTTTTTT
TRBV3-1	NA	TRBJ2-3	TRBD2	CASSPGLAEPTDTQYF	TGTGCCAGCAGCCCGGGACTAGCGGAACCCACAGATACGCAGTATTTT
TRBV2	many	TRBJ2-2	NA	CASIPPGGNTGELFF	TGTGCCAGCATTCCCCCCGGCGGGAACACCGGGGAGCTGTTTTTT
TRBV11-2	once	TRBJ1-2	NA	CASSLRERNYGYTF	TGTGCCAGCAGCTTACGCGAGAGAAACTATGGCTACACCTTC
TRBV7-2	few	TRBJ2-7	TRBD2	CASSLGREEDYEQYF	TGTGCCAGCAGCTTAGGGCGGGAGGAGGACTACGAGCAGTACTTC
TRBV5-4	NA	TRBJ2-5	NA	CASAGSGSETQYF	TGTGCCAGCGCAGGGTCCGGGTCGGAGACCCAGTACTTC
TRBV20-1	NA	TRBJ2-1	NA	CSAPKGAWGHNEQFF	TGCAGTGCTCCAAAGGGCGCTTGGGGTCACAATGAGCAGTTCTTC
TRBV7-9	many	TRBJ2-2	TRBD2	CASSQRPAGDTGELFF	TGTGCCAGCAGTCAACGACCCGCGGGAGACACCGGGGAGCTGTTTTTT
TRBV19	NA	TRBJ2-7	NA	CASSIGGRVGAYGQYF	TGTGCCAGTAGTATCGGGGGGCGCGTCGGGGCCTACGGGCAGTACTTC
TRBV19	NA	TRBJ1-6	NA	CASSIGQSISPLHF	TGTGCCAGTAGTATTGGACAGTCCATTTCACCCCTCCACTTT